This T cell receptor (beta chain) was identified during a study of CD8+ T cells in alopecia areata. It was from alopecia areata patients that lesional scalp punch biopsies and peripheral blood were collected. As regards this clone: Its specificity is not known.

TCR sequencing used cDNA made by reverse transcription of extracted RNA. This table comes from immunoSEQ multiplex PCR, and its TCRdb copy is limited to in-frame clones, with some not included. The data show some 170,000 clones, roughly 60% seen once. Regarding the study as a whole: More clonal than normal scalp was lesional scalp, particularly alopecia totalis/universalis.

V was clipped by 0 bases and J by 4 bases, with 4 bases between them. The CDR3 spans 12 residues. Germline CDR1 GTSNPN, CDR2 SVGIG (reference sequence). This receptor was obtained from a human donor with alopecia areata. The specimen was CD4+ T cells sorted from blood, collected at week 0. The chain links TRBV30 to TRBJ2-1; D is ambiguous. For the CDR3, the DNA is TGTGCCTGGAGTGTAGGATACAATGAGCAGTTCTTC. Translated: CAWSVGYNEQFF.